This T cell receptor beta chain was retrieved from a study of neurological immune-mediated disorders. This clonotype was recorded at least ten times. Using its own MiXCR run on the 5' RACE reads, TCRdb lists one record per CDR3 protein. The data show tens of thousands of distinct CDR3 sequences, 3.5% to 4% seen once. Germline V CDR1 and CDR2: SGHRS, YFSETQ. Trimming stripped 6 bases from V and 1 base from J, with 2 bases between. CDR3 length: 12 residues. This sequence was found in a woman aged 35 to 49 with multiple sclerosis. The sequencing sample was made of CD4+ T cells from blood. The chain combines TRBV5-1 with TRBJ2-6; D call uncertain. CDR3 DNA: TGCGCCAGCACTTCTGGGGCCAACGTCCTGACTTTC. As protein: CASTSGANVLTF.